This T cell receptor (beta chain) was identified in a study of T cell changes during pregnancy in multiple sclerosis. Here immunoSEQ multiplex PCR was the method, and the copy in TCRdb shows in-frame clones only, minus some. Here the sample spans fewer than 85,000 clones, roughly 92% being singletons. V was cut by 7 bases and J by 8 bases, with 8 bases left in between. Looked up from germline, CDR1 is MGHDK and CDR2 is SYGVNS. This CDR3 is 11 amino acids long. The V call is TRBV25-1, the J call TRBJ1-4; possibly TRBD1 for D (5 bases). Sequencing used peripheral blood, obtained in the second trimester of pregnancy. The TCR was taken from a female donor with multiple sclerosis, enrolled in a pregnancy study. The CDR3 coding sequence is TGTGCCAGCAAGGGGTGGGAAAAACTGTTTTTT. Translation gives CASKGWEKLFF.